The clone carrying this T cell receptor (beta chain) was found a few times. Its specificity is unknown. This CDR3 spans 12 amino acids. Germline values: CDR1 DFQATT, CDR2 SNEGSKA (reference sequence). This sample was taken from a study of T-cell reconstitution after alpha-beta-depleted transplantation in children. Study-level points and caveats: When one year had passed after transplant, most T-cell counts and diversity came from newly produced T cells. Alpha-beta T cells present about two months after transplant were reported to originate from several hundred expanded graft clones. Surviving recipient T cells and thymic progenitors accounted for the high day-60 TCRbeta diversity observed in some patients.

The library targeted TCRbeta and was prepared with unique molecular identifiers. MiXCR, applied by TCRdb to the PCR reads, yields one record per CDR3 protein. The data hold approximately 85,000 distinct CDR3 sequences, with around a sixth observed a single time. The sequence derives from a male patient aged 2-9 years who had a stem cell transplant for acute lymphoblastic leukemia, so the T cells may come from the graft donor. Sequences were derived from PBMCs, mostly from graft donor cells, sampled 180 days after TCRalphabeta/CD19-depleted stem cell transplant. V gene TRBV20-1 combines with J gene TRBJ2-2; D gene uncertain. The CDR3 region has the DNA TGCACCTGGACGTGTATATTCGGGGAGCTGTTTTTT. Its translation: CTWTCIFGELFF.